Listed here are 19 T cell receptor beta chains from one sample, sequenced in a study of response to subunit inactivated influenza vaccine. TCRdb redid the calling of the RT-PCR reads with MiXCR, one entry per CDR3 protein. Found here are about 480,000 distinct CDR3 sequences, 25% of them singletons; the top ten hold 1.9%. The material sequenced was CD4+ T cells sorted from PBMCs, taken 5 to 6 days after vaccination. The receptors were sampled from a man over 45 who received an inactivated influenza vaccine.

Here the CDR3 reads CASSSRRMGVGEQYF. The CDR3 DNA sequence: TGTGCCAGCAGTTCCCGCCGGATGGGGGTGGGGGAGCAGTACTTC. The rearrangement joins TRBV28 to TRBJ2-7; the D gene could be TRBD1 or TRBD2 (5 bases each). The V gene lost 4 bases and the J gene lost 7 bases, with 20 bases spanning the gap. The CDR3 length is 15 residues. The germline CDR1 and CDR2 sequences are MDHEN and SYDVKM.

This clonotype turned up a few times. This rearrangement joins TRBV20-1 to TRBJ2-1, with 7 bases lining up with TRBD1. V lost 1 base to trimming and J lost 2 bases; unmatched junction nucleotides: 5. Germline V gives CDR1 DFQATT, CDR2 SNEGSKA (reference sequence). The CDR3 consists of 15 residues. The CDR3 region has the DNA TGCAGTGCTAGAGCAGGTCAGGGGGCCTACAATGAGCAGTTCTTC. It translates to CSARAGQGAYNEQFF.

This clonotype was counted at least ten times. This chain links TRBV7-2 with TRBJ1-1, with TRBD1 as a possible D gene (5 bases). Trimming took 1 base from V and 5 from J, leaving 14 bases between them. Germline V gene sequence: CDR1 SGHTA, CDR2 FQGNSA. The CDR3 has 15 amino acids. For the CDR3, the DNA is TGTGCCAGCAGCTTAGAGCAGGGATTGGCGACTGAAGCTTTCTTT. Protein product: CASSLEQGLATEAFF.

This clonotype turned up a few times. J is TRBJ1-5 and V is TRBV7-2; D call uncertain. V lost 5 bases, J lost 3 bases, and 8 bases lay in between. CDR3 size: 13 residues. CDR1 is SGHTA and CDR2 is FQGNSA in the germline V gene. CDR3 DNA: TGTGCCAGCAGCCAGAACACCAATCAGCCCCAGCATTTT. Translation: CASSQNTNQPQHF.

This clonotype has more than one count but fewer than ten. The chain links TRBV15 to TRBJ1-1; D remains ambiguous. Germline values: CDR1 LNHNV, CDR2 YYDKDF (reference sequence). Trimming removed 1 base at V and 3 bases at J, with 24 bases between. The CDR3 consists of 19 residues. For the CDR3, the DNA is TGTGCCACCAGCAGAGGAGCGAGGGCGAGGGCCCCGAGTGACACTGAAGCTTTCTTT. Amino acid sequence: CATSRGARARAPSDTEAFF.

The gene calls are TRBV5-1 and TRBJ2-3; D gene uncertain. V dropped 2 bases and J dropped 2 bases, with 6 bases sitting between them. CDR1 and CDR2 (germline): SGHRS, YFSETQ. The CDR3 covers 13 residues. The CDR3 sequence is CASSFTPTDTQYF. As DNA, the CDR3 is TGCGCCAGCAGCTTCACACCCACAGATACGCAGTATTTT.

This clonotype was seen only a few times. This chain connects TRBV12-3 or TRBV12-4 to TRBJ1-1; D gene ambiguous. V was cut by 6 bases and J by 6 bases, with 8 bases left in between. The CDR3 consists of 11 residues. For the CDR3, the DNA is TGTGCCAGCAGCGCTGAAGCTGAAGCTTTCTTT. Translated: CASSAEAEAFF.

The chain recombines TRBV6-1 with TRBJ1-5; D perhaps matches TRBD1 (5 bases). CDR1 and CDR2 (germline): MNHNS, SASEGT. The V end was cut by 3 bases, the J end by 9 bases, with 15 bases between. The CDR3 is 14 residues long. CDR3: CASSDRQSNRPQHF. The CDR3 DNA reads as TGTGCCAGCAGTGACCGACAGAGTAACAGGCCCCAGCATTTT.

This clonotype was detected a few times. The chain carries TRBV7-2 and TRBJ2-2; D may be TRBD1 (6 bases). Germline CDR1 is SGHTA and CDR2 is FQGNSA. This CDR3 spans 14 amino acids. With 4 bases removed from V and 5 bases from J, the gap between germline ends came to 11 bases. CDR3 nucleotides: TGTGCCAGCAGCTACACCAGGGGTACCGGGGAGCTGTTTTTT. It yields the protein CASSYTRGTGELFF.

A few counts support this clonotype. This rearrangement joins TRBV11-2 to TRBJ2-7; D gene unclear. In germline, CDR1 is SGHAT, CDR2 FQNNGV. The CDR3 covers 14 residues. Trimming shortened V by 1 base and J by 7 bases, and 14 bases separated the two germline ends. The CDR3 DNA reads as TGTGCCAGCAGCTTAGCCGGACCCAACCGGGAGCAGTACTTC. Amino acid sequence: CASSLAGPNREQYF.

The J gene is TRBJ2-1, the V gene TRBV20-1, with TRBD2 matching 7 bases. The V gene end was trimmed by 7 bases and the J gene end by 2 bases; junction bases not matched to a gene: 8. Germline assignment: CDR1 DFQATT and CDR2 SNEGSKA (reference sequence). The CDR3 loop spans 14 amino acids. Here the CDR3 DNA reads TGCAGTGGCGGGAGAGCGGACACCTACAATGAGCAGTTCTTC. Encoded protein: CSGGRADTYNEQFF.

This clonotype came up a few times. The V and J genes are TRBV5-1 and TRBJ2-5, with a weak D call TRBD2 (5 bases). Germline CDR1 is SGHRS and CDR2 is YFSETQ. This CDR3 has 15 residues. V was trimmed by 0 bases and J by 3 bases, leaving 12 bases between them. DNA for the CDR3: TGCGCCAGCAGCTTGGAGTCGGGAATTAAAGAGACCCAGTACTTC. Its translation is CASSLESGIKETQYF.

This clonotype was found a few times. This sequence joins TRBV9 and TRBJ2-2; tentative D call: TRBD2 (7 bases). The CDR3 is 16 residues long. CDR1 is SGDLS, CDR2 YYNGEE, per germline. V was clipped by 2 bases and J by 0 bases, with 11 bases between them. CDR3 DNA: TGTGCCAGCAGCGTGAGGGAGGGGGCGAACACCGGGGAGCTGTTTTTT. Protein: CASSVREGANTGELFF.

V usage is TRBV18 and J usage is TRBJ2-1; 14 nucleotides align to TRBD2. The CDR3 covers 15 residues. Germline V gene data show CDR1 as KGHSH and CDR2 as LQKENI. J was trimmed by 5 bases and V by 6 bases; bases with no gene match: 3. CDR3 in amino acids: CASSGTSGSHNEQFF. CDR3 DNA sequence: TGTGCCAGCTCGGGGACTAGCGGGAGCCACAATGAGCAGTTCTTC.

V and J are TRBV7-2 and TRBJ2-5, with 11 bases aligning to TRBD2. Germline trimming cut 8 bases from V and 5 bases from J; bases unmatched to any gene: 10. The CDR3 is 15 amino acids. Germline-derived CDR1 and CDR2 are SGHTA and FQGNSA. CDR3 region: CASERSGRAGETQYF. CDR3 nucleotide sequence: TGTGCCAGCGAGCGTAGCGGGAGGGCCGGGGAGACCCAGTACTTC. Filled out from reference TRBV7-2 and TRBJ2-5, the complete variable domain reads GAGVSQSPSNKVTEKGKDVELRCDPISGHTALYWYRQSLGQGLEFLIYFQGNSAPDKSGLPSDRFSAERTGGSVSTLTIQRTQQEDSAVYLCASERSGRAGETQYFGPGTRLLVL.

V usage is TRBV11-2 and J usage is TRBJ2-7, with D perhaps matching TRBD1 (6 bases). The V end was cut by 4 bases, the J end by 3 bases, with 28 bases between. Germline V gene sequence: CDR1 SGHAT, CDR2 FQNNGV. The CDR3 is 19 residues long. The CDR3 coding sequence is TGTGCCAGCAGCTCGAAAAGTTCGGCAGGGGCTTATCTGGGCTACGAGCAGTACTTC. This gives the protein CASSSKSSAGAYLGYEQYF. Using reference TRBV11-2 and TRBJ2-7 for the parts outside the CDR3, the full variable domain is EAGVAQSPRYKIIEKRQSVAFWCNPISGHATLYWYQQILGQGPKLLIQFQNNGVVDDSQLPKDRFSAERLKGVDSTLKIQPAKLEDSAVYLCASSSKSSAGAYLGYEQYFGPGTRLTVT.

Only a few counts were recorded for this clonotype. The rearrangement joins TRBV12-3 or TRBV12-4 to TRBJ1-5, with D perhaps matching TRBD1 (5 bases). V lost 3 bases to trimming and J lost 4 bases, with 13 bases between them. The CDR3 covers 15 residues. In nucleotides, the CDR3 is TGTGCCAGCAGTTTTGCCGGGACCAATAATCAGCCCCAGCATTTT. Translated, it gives CASSFAGTNNQPQHF.

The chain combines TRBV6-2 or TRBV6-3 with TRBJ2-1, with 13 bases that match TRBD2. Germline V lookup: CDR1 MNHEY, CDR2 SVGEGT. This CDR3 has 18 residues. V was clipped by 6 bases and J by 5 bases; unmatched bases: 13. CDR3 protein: CASRTGTSGVWADNEQFF. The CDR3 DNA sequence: TGTGCCAGCAGAACCGGGACTAGCGGGGTTTGGGCCGACAATGAGCAGTTCTTC.

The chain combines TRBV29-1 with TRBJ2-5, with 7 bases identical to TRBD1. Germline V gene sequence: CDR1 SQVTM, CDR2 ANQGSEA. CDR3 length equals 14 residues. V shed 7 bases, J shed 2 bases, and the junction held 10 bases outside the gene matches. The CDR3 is CSAFPRDSQETQYF. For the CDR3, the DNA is TGCAGCGCCTTCCCCCGGGACAGTCAAGAGACCCAGTACTTC. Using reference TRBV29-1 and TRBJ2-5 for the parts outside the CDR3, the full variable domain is SAVISQKPSRDICQRGTSLTIQCQVDSQVTMMFWYRQQPGQSLTLIATANQGSEATYESGFVIDKFPISRPNLTFSTLTVSNMSPEDSSIYLCSAFPRDSQETQYFGPGTRLLVL.